These 12 T cell receptor beta chains share one sample of origin, sequenced in a study of cytomegalovirus exposure and HLA in healthy donors. In the PCR, 60 Vbeta and 13 Jbeta primers were used. Clones were sequenced by immunoSEQ multiplex PCR, and TCRdb holds only the in-frame ones, with some missing. The sample has some 210,000 clones, over 75% seen once. Sample: PBMCs. The receptors were gathered from a woman aged 45-65 years in good health and CMV-seropositive.

The gene calls are TRBV19 and TRBJ2-1; 11 bases are a match to TRBD2. Germline CDR1 is LNHDA and CDR2 is SQIVND (reference sequence). V was clipped by 6 bases and J by 14 bases; unmatched bases: 12. CDR3 length: 14 amino acids. CDR3 region: CASSPTSGVGGKFF. For the CDR3, the DNA is TGTGCCAGTAGCCCGACTAGCGGGGTAGGGGGAAAGTTCTTC. Based on the CDR3 plus reference TRBV19 and TRBJ2-1, the full variable domain is DGGITQSPKYLFRKEGQNVTLSCEQNLNHDAMYWYRQDPGQGLRLIYYSQIVNDFQKGDIAEGYSVSREKKESFPLTVTSAQKNPTAFYLCASSPTSGVGGKFFGPGTRLTVL.

The chain employs TRBV27 and TRBJ1-1, with no clear D. The CDR3 is 15 residues long. Trimming took off 6 bases at V and 5 bases at J, with 19 bases between the two ends. The V gene's germline CDR1 is MNHEY and CDR2 SMNVEV (reference sequence). The CDR3 sequence is CASSPSSAARTEAFF. The CDR3 coding sequence is TGTGCCAGCAGCCCGTCCTCGGCAGCGCGAACTGAAGCTTTCTTT.

Concerning this clone itself: At the DNA level, this CDR3 is encoded by other sequences in the same sample as well. The chain uses TRBV7-6 and TRBJ1-1; D gene uncertain. Germline V gene sequence: CDR1 SGHVS, CDR2 FNYEAQ. This CDR3 is 13 amino acids long. Trimming took 4 bases from V and 2 from J, leaving 8 bases between them. The CDR3 reads CASSSQENTEAFF. CDR3 sequence (DNA): TGTGCCAGCAGCTCACAAGAAAACACTGAAGCTTTCTTT.

The genes are TRBV2 and TRBJ2-6, with D possibly matching TRBD2 (6 bases). This CDR3 has 15 residues. Trimming removed 6 bases at V and 3 bases at J, with 12 bases between. The germline CDR1 and CDR2 sequences are SNHLY and FYNNEI. The DNA of the CDR3 is TGTGCCAGCAGAATCCAGGGAGGTGGGGCCAACGTCCTGACTTTC. Translation: CASRIQGGGANVLTF.

The gene calls are TRBV5-6 and TRBJ2-7; 7 bases match TRBD1. CDR3 length: 14 residues. Trimming took 0 bases from V and 2 from J; bases not matched to a gene: 2. From germline, CDR1 is SGHDT and CDR2 YYEEEE. CDR3: CASSLVRGPYEQYF. The CDR3 DNA follows: TGTGCCAGCAGCTTGGTTAGGGGGCCCTACGAGCAGTACTTC.

V is TRBV28 and J is TRBJ2-7, with a weak D call TRBD1 (6 bases). Germline loops: CDR1 MDHEN, CDR2 SYDVKM. V was clipped by 6 bases and J by 3 bases, with 15 bases between them. The CDR3 is 14 residues long. The CDR3 is CASRSGGQYYEQYF. As DNA, the CDR3 is TGTGCCAGCAGGTCGGGTGGACAGTACTACGAGCAGTACTTC.

This clone came up once. The chain combines TRBV5-4 with TRBJ1-5, with TRBD1 matching 8 bases. The trim removed 5 bases at V and 5 bases at J, leaving 6 bases unmatched. The CDR3 loop spans 14 amino acids. Germline lookup yields CDR1 SGHNT and CDR2 YYREEE (reference sequence). The CDR3 DNA reads as TGTGCCAGCAGTTACGGACAGGGCGATCAGCCCCAGCATTTT. Its protein product is CASSYGQGDQPQHF.

This chain links TRBV30 with TRBJ2-2, with D possibly TRBD2 on 7 matching bases. From germline, CDR1 is GTSNPN and CDR2 SVGIG (reference sequence). The CDR3 covers 17 residues. V was shortened by 2 bases and J by 1 base, with 17 bases between the two germline ends. The CDR3 reads CAWSSPGGWRNTGELFF. Written as DNA, the CDR3 is TGTGCCTGGAGTAGTCCGGGGGGCTGGAGGAACACCGGGGAGCTGTTTTTT.

V and J are TRBV5-5 and TRBJ1-2, with D perhaps TRBD1 (5 bases). From germline, CDR1 is SGHKS and CDR2 YYEKEE (reference sequence). V dropped 0 bases and J dropped 5 bases, with 14 bases sitting between them. This CDR3 is 15 amino acids long. The CDR3 loop reads CASSLVSGNLYGYTF. For the CDR3, the DNA is TGTGCCAGCAGCTTGGTGTCAGGGAATTTATATGGCTACACCTTC.

The chain combines TRBV5-4 with TRBJ1-1; D ambiguous. From germline, CDR1 is SGHNT and CDR2 YYREEE (reference sequence). With 5 bases removed from V and 1 base from J, the gap between germline ends came to 12 bases. The CDR3 totals 14 residues. The CDR3 here is CASRSMTGNTEAFF. CDR3 in DNA: TGTGCCAGCAGGTCAATGACGGGGAACACTGAAGCTTTCTTT.

The chain carries TRBV19 and TRBJ1-6, with 7 bases identical to TRBD1. CDR1 LNHDA and CDR2 SQIVND come from the germline V gene (reference sequence). The V segment lost 4 bases and the J segment 1 base; nucleotides outside the gene matches: 1. This CDR3 comprises 15 residues. This chain's CDR3 is CASSNRGSYNSPLHF. DNA for the CDR3: TGTGCCAGTAGTAACAGGGGTTCCTATAATTCACCCCTCCACTTT.

The rearrangement joins TRBV4-1 to TRBJ2-7, with 8 bases that match TRBD1. Germline CDR1 MGHRA, CDR2 YSYEKL. The length of the CDR3 is 16 residues. V lost 1 base to trimming and J lost 4 bases; unmatched junction nucleotides: 9. CDR3 sequence reads: CASSQAAGTGSYEQYF. The CDR3 DNA reads TGCGCCAGCAGCCAAGCCGCCGGGACAGGATCTTACGAGCAGTACTTC.